Sequencing of this T cell receptor (beta chain) was carried out in a study of blood T cells in healthy people across ages. With respect to this clonotype: Its antigen is as yet unknown.

The donors, all healthy, were Caucasians living in Russia, aged about 6 to 95. Study-wide results and limits: When set beside aged donors, long-lived donors presented more naive CD4+ cells and higher diversity. Strongly correlated with naive T cell percentage was TCR beta diversity.

The CDR3 is 13 residues long. Trimming removed 4 bases from V and 10 bases from J, with 14 bases in between. Germline-derived CDR1 and CDR2 are SEHNR and FQNEAQ (reference sequence). Sample-barcoded 5' priming and a J-beta primer mix drove a second PCR of about 6 to 12 cycles. Researchers report that each sample yielded at least 3 million CDR3-containing paired-end reads. TCRdb re-called the 5' RACE reads through MiXCR, storing one row per CDR3 protein. The sample lists approximately 810,000 distinct CDR3 sequences, roughly 40% occurring once. This clonotype originated in a man in his late teens or twenties in good health. V usage is TRBV7-9 and J usage is TRBJ2-1; D uncertain. The sequenced sample consisted of blood. The DNA for the CDR3 is TGTGCCAGCAGCTCCAGAAGCGAACAGGAGCAGTTCTTC. Protein: CASSSRSEQEQFF.